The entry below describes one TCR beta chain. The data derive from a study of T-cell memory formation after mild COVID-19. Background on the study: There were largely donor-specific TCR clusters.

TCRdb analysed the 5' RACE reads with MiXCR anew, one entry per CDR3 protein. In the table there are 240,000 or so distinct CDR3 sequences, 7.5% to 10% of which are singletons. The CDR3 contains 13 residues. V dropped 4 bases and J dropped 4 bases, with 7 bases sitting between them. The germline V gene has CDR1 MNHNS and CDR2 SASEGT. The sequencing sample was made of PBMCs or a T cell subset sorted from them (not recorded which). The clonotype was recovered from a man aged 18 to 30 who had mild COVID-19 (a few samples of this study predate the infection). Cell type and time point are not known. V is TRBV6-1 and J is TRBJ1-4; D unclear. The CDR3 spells CASSGSFNEKLFF. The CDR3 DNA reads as TGTGCCAGCAGTGGAAGTTTTAATGAAAAACTGTTTTTT.